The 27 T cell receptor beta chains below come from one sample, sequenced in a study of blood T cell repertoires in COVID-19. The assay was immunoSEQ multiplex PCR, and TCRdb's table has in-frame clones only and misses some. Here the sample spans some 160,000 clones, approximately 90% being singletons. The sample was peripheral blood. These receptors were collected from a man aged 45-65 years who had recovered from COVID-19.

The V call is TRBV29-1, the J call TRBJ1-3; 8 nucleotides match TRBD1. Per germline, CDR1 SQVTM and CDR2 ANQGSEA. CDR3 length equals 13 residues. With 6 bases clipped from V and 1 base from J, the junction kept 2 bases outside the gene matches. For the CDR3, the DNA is TGCAGCGTCCGGGACAGGTCTGGAAACACCATATATTTT. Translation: CSVRDRSGNTIYF.

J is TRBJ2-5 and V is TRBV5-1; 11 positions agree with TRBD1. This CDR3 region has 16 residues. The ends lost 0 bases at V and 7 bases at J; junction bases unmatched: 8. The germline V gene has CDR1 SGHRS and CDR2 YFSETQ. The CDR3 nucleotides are TGCGCCAGCAGCTTGGAAACCGGGACAGGGGGTGGGACCCAGTACTTC. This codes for CASSLETGTGGGTQYF.

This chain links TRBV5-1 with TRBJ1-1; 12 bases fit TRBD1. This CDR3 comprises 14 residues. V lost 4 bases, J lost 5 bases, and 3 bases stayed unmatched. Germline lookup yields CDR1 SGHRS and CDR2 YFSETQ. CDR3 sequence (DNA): TGCGCCAGCAGCCAGGGACAGGGGGCGACTGAAGCTTTCTTT. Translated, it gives CASSQGQGATEAFF.

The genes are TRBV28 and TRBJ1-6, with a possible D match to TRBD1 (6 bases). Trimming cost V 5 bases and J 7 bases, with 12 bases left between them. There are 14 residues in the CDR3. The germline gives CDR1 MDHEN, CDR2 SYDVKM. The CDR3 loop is CASSLRGGNSPLHF. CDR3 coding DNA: TGTGCCAGCAGTCTCAGGGGTGGGAATTCACCCCTCCACTTT.

CDR3 DNA sequence: TGCAGCGTTCAGGGGAGCTCCTACGAGCAGTACTTC. Its protein product is CSVQGSSYEQYF. V usage is TRBV29-1 and J usage is TRBJ2-7; tentative D call: TRBD1 (6 bases). V lost 5 bases and J 0 bases, leaving 8 bases between the germline ends. The CDR3 has 12 residues. Germline loops: CDR1 SQVTM, CDR2 ANQGSEA.

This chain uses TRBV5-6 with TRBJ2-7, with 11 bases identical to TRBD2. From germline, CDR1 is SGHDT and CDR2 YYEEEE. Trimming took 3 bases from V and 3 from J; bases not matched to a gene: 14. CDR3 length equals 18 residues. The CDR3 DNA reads TGTGCCAGCAGCTCCTACGGGACTAGCGGATTTTCATACTACGAGCAGTACTTC. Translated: CASSSYGTSGFSYYEQYF.

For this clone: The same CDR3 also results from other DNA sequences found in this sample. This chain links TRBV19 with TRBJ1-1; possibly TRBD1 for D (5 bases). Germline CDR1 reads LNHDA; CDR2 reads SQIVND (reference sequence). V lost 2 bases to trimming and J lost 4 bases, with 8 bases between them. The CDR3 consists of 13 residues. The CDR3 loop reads CASSITGGTEAFF. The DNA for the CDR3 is TGTGCCAGTAGTATAACGGGGGGCACTGAAGCTTTCTTT.

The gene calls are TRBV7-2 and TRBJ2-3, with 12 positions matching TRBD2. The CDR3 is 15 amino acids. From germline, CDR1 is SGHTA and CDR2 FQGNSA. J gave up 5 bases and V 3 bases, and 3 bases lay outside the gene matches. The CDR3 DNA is TGTGCCAGCAGCTTCGGACTAGCGGGGAAAGATACGCAGTATTTT. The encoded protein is CASSFGLAGKDTQYF.

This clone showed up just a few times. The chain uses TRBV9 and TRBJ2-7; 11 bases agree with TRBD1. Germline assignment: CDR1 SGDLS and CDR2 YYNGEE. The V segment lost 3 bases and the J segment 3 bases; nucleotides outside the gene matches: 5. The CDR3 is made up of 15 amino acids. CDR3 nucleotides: TGTGCCAGCAGCGAACCGGGACAGGGGGTCTACGAGCAGTACTTC. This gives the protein CASSEPGQGVYEQYF.

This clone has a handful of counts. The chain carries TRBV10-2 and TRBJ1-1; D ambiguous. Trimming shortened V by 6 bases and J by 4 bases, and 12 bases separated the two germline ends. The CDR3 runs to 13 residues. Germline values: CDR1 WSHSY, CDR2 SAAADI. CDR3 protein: CASSRLLGTEAFF. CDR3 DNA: TGCGCCAGCAGCCGACTACTAGGCACTGAAGCTTTCTTT.

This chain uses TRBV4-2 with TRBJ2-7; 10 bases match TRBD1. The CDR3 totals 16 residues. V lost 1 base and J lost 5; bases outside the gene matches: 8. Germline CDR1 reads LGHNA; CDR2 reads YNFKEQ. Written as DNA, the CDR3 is TGTGCCAGCAGCCAAGGGACCGGACAGGGGGAACACGAGCAGTACTTC. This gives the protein CASSQGTGQGEHEQYF.

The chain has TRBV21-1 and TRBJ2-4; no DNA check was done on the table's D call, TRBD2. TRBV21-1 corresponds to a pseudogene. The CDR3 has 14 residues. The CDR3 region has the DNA TGTGCCAGCCAGGCTGGGGGGGGCAAAAACATTCAGTACTTC. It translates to CASQAGGGKNIQYF.

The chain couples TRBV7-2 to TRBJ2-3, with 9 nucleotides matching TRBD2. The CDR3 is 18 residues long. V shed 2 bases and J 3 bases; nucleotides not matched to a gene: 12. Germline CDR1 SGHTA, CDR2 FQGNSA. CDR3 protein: CASSLRRAGGQKTDTQYF. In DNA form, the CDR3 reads TGTGCCAGCAGCTTACGGAGGGCGGGAGGGCAGAAGACAGATACGCAGTATTTT.

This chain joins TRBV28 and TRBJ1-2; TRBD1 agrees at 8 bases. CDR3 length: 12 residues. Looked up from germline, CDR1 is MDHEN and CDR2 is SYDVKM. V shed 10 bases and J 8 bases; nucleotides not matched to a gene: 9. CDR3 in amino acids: CATRTGSKGYTF. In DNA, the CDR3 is TGTGCCACCCGGACAGGGAGTAAGGGCTACACCTTC.

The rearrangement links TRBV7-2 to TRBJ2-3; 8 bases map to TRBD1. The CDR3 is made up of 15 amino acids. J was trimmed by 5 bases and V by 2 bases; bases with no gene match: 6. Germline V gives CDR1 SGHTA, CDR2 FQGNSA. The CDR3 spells CASSLTSGGVDTQYF. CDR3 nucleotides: TGTGCCAGCAGCTTAACCTCAGGGGGCGTAGATACGCAGTATTTT.

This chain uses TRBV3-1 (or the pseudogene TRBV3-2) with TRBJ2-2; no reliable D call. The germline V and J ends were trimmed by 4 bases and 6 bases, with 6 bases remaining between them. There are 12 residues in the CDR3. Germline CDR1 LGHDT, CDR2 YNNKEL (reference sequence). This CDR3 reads CASSLSSGELFF. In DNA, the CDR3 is TGTGCCAGCAGCCTGAGTTCCGGGGAGCTGTTTTTT.

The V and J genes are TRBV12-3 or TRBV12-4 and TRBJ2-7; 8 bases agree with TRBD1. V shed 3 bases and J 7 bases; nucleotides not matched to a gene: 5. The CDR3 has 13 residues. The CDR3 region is CASSFGQGNEQYF. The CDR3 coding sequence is TGTGCCAGCAGTTTCGGACAGGGTAATGAGCAGTACTTC.

In DNA form, the CDR3 reads TGTGCCAGCAGTGGGGTAGGGACAGGGGGCAATCAGCCCCAGCATTTT. Its protein product is CASSGVGTGGNQPQHF. This rearrangement joins TRBV9 to TRBJ1-5, with 10 nucleotides matching TRBD1. J lost 2 bases, V lost 5 bases, and 7 bases had no gene match. The CDR3 has 16 amino acids. Germline CDR1 reads SGDLS; CDR2 reads YYNGEE.

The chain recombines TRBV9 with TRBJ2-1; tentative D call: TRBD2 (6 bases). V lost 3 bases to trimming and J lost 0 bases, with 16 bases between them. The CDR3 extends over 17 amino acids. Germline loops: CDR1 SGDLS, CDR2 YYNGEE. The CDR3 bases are TGTGCCAGCAGCGCCTCCTGGGACTTACTCTCCTACAATGAGCAGTTCTTC. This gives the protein CASSASWDLLSYNEQFF.

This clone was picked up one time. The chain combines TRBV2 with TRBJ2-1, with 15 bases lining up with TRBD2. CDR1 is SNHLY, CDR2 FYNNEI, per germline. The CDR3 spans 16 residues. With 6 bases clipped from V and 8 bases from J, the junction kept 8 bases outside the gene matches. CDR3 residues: CASSPWGLAGGDEQFF. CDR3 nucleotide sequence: TGTGCCAGCAGCCCCTGGGGACTAGCGGGAGGTGATGAGCAGTTCTTC.

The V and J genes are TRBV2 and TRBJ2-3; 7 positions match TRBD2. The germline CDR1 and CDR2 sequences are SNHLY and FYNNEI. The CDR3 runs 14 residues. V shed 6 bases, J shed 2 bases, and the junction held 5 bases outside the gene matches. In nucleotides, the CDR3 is TGTGCCAGCAGCTCCGGGACTACCACAGATACGCAGTATTTT. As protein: CASSSGTTTDTQYF.

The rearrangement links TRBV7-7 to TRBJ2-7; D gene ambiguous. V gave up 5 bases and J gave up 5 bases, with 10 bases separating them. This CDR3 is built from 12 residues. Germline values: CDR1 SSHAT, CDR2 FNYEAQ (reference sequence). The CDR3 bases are TGTGCCAGCAGCCCCGTGTCCCACGAGCAGTACTTC. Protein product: CASSPVSHEQYF.

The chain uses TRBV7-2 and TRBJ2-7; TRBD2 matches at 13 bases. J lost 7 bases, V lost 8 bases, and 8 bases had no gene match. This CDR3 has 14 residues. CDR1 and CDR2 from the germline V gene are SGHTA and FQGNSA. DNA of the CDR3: TGTGCCAGCCTACTAGCGGGGGGGGCGGGGGAGCAGTACTTC. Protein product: CASLLAGGAGEQYF.

The CDR3: CASTLGAFAYEQYF. The CDR3 bases are TGTGCCAGCACCCTAGGGGCTTTTGCCTACGAGCAGTACTTC. V usage is TRBV5-8 and J usage is TRBJ2-7, with a weak D call TRBD1 (5 bases). The V end lost 6 bases, the J end lost 2 bases, and 15 bases lay between the germline ends. The CDR3 sequence is 14 residues long. CDR1 and CDR2 from the germline V gene are SGHTS and YDEGEE.

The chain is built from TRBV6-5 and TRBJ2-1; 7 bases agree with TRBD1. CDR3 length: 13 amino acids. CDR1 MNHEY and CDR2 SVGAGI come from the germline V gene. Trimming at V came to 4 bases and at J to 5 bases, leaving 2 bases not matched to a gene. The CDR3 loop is CASSSGQNNEQFF. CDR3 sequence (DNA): TGTGCCAGCAGTTCGGGACAGAACAATGAGCAGTTCTTC.

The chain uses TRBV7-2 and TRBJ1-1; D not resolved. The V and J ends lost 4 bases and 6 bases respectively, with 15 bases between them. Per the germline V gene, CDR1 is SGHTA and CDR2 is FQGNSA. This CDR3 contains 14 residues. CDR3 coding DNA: TGTGCCAGCAGCTCCGGACCCTCCGGGGCTGAAGCTTTCTTT. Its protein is CASSSGPSGAEAFF.

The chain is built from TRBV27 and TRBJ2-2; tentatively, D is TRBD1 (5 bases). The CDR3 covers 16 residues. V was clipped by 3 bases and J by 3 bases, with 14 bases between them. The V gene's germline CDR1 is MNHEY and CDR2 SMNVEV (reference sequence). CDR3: CASSFWGDGYTGELFF. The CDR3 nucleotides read TGTGCCAGCAGTTTTTGGGGCGACGGTTACACCGGGGAGCTGTTTTTT.